This T cell receptor (beta chain) was captured in a study of T cell responses to AZD1222 COVID-19 vaccine. The CDR3 covers 15 residues. Germline assignment: CDR1 MNHEY and CDR2 SVGEGT. With V trimmed by 5 bases and J by 2 bases, 3 bases remained unmatched. Some clones are missing from TCRdb's copy, which holds only in-frame ones; the method was immunoSEQ multiplex PCR. The data contain tens of thousands of clones, approximately 90% of them seen just once; the ten biggest clones take up 9.5% to 13%. The sequence was collected from an adult who received the AZD1222 COVID-19 vaccine. V gene TRBV6-2 or TRBV6-3 combines with J gene TRBJ1-6; 7 bases line up with TRBD1. The sequencing used peripheral blood, collected 28 days after the second AZD1222 dose. The CDR3 DNA reads TGTGCCAGCAGTGCCGGGACAGCCTATAATTCACCCCTCCACTTT. Protein: CASSAGTAYNSPLHF.